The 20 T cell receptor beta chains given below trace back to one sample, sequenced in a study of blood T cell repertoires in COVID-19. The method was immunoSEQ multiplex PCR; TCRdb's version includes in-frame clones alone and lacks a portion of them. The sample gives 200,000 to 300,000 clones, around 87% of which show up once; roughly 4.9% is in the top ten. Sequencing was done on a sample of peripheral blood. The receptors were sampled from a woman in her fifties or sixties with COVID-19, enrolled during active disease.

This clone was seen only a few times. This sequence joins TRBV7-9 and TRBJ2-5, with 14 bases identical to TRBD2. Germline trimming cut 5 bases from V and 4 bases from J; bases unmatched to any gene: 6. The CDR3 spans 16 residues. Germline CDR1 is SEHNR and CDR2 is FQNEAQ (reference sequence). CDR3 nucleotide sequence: TGTGCCAGCAGCGTCGGACTAGCGGGAGGCCCAGAGACCCAGTACTTC. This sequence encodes CASSVGLAGGPETQYF. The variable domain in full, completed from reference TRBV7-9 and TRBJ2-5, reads DTGVSQNPRHKITKRGQNVTFRCDPISEHNRLYWYRQTLGQGPEFLTYFQNEAQLEKSRLLSDRFSAERPKGSFSTLEIQRTEQGDSAMYLCASSVGLAGGPETQYFGPGTRLLVL.

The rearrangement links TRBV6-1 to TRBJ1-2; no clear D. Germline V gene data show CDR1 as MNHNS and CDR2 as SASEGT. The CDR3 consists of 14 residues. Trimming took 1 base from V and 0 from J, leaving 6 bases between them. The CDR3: CASSEGGANYGYTF. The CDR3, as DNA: TGTGCCAGCAGTGAAGGAGGTGCTAACTATGGCTACACCTTC.

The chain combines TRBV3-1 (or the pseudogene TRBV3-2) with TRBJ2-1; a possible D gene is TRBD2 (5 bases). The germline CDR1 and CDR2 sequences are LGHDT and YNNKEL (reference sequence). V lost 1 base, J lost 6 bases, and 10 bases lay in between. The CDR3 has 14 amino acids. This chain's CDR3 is CASSQVGLANEQFF. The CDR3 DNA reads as TGTGCCAGCAGCCAAGTCGGCCTAGCCAATGAGCAGTTCTTC.

CDR3 nucleotides: TGTGCCAGCAGTTCACAGGATGGAGGGCCCAATGAGCAGTTCTTC. As protein: CASSSQDGGPNEQFF. The rearrangement uses TRBV6-5 and TRBJ2-1, with D perhaps matching TRBD2 (6 bases). The CDR3 length is 15 residues. Per germline, CDR1 MNHEY and CDR2 SVGAGI. V lost 4 bases and J lost 6, with 16 bases in between.

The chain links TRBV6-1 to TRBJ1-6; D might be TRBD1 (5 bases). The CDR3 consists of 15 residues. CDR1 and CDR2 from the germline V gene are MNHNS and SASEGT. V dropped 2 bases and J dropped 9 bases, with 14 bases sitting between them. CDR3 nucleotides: TGTGCCAGCAGTGAACAGGCCCGGGGGTTTTCACCCCTCCACTTT. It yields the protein CASSEQARGFSPLHF.

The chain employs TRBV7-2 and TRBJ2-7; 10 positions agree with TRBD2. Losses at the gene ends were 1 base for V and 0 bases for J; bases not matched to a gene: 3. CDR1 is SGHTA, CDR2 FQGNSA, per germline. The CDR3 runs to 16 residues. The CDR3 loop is CASSLGSSGSSYEQYF. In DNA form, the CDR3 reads TGTGCCAGCAGCTTAGGTTCTAGCGGGAGCTCCTACGAGCAGTACTTC. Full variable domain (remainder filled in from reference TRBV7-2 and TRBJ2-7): GAGVSQSPSNKVTEKGKDVELRCDPISGHTALYWYRQSLGQGLEFLIYFQGNSAPDKSGLPSDRFSAERTGGSVSTLTIQRTQQEDSAVYLCASSLGSSGSSYEQYFGPGTRLTVT.

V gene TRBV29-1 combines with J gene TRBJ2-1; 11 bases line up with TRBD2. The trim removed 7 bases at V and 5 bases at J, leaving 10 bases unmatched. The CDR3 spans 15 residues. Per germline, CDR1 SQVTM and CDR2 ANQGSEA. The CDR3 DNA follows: TGCAGCGGGAGTAGGGGGGGACTAGCGGACAATGAGCAGTTCTTC. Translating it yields CSGSRGGLADNEQFF.

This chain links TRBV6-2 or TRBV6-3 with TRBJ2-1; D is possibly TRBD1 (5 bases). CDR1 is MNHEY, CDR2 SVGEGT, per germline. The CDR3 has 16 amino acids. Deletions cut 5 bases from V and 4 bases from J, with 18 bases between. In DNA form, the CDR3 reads TGTGCCAGCAGTCCCCTAGGGGCCGTGAAATACAATGAGCAGTTCTTC. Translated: CASSPLGAVKYNEQFF.

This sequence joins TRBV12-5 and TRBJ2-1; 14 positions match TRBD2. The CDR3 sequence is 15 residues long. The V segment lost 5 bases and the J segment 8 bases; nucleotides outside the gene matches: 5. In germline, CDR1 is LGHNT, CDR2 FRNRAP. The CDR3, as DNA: TGTGCTAGTGGTCACGGGACTAGCGGGAGCGATGAGCAGTTCTTC. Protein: CASGHGTSGSDEQFF.

In DNA, the CDR3 is TGTGCCAGCAGCCCCCGAGGACAGTCGAACACTGAAGCTTTCTTT. Its protein product is CASSPRGQSNTEAFF. The chain employs TRBV6-5 and TRBJ1-1; tentative D call: TRBD1 (6 bases). The CDR3 sequence is 15 residues long. V shed 6 bases and J shed 1 base, with 15 bases lying between them. The germline gives CDR1 MNHEY, CDR2 SVGAGI.

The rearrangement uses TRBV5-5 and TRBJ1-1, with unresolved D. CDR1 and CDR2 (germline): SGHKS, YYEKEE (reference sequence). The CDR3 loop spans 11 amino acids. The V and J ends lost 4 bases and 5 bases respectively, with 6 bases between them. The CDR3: CASSIRTEAFF. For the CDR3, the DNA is TGTGCCAGCAGCATCAGGACTGAAGCTTTCTTT. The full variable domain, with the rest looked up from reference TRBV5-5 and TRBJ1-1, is DAGVTQSPTHLIKTRGQQVTLRCSPISGHKSVSWYQQVLGQGPQFIFQYYEKEERGRGNFPDRFSARQFPNYSSELNVNALLLGDSALYLCASSIRTEAFFGQGTRLTVV.

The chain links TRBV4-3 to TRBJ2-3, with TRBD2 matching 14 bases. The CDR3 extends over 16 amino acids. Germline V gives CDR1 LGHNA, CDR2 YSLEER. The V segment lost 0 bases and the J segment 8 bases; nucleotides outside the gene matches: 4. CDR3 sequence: CASSQDIGLAGGTQYF. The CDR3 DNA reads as TGCGCCAGCAGCCAAGATATAGGACTAGCGGGAGGTACGCAGTATTTT.

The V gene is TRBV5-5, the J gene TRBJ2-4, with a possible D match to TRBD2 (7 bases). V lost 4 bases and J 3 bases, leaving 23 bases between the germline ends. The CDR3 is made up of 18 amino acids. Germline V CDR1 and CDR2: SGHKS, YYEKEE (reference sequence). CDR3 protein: CASSLRGGGALGKNIQYF. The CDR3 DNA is TGTGCCAGCAGCCTGAGGGGGGGTGGCGCTTTGGGCAAAAACATTCAGTACTTC.

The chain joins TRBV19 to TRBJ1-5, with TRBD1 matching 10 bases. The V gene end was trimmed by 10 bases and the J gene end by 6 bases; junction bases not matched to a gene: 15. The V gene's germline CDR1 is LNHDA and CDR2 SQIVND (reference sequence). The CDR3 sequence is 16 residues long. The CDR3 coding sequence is TGTGCCAAGAATGGGACAGGGGTTACTCTTGGTCAGCCCCAGCATTTT. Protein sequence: CAKNGTGVTLGQPQHF.

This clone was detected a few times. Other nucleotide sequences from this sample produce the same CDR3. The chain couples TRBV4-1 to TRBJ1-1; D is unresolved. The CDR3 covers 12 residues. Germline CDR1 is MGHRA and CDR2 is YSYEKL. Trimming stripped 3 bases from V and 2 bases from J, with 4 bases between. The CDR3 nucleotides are TGCGCCAGCAGCCAGCTAAACACTGAAGCTTTCTTT. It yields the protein CASSQLNTEAFF.

The CDR3 nucleotides are TGTGCCAGCAGCCTTGGACAGGATAACAATGAGCAGTTCTTC. Its translation is CASSLGQDNNEQFF. This rearrangement joins TRBV3-1 (or the pseudogene TRBV3-2) to TRBJ2-1; TRBD1 matches 7 bases. The germline V gene encodes CDR1 LGHDT and CDR2 YNNKEL (reference sequence). This CDR3 contains 14 residues. With V trimmed by 4 bases and J by 5 bases, 5 bases remained unmatched.

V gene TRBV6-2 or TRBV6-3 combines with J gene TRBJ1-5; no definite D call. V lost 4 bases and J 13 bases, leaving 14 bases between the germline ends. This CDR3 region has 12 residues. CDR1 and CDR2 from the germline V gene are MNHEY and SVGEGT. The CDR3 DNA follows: TGTGCCAGCAGTTCCCGGGAATCCTTACAGCATTTT. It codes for CASSSRESLQHF.

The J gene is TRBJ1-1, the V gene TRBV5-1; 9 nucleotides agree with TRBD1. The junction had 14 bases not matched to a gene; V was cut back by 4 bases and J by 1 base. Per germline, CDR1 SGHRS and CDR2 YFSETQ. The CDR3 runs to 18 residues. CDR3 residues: CASSPWVWTGASNTEAFF. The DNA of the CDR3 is TGCGCCAGCAGCCCATGGGTATGGACAGGGGCATCGAACACTGAAGCTTTCTTT.

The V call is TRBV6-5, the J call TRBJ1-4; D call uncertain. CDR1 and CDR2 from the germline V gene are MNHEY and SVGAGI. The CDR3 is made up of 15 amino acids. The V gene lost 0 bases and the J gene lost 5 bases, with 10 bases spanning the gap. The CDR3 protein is CASSYSVGGNEKLFF. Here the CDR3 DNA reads TGTGCCAGCAGTTACTCAGTTGGAGGAAATGAAAAACTGTTTTTT.

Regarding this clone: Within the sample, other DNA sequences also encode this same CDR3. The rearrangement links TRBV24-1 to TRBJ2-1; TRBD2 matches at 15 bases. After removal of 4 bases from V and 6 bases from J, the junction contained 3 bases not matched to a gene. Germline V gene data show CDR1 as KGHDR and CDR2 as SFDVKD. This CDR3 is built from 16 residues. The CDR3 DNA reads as TGTGCCACCAGTGACTTGGGACTAGCGGGAGGCAATGAGCAGTTCTTC. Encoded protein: CATSDLGLAGGNEQFF.